The following is a T cell receptor (beta chain) sequence with its context. This specimen comes from a study of blood T cell repertoires in COVID-19. Clones were read by immunoSEQ multiplex PCR, and TCRdb kept only the in-frame ones, dropping some. Counted here are hundreds of thousands of clones, just under 85% occurring once; the ten biggest clones make up over 1.5%. The source is a woman of 80 years or more with acute or convalescent COVID-19. The sequencing input was peripheral blood.

Here the CDR3 reads CSVDSGYEAFF. The CDR3 DNA reads TGCAGCGTTGATTCGGGATATGAAGCTTTCTTT. The chain recombines TRBV29-1 with TRBJ1-1, with D unresolved. The CDR3 has 11 amino acids. Trimming took 3 bases from V and 7 from J, leaving 9 bases between them. Germline V gives CDR1 SQVTM, CDR2 ANQGSEA.